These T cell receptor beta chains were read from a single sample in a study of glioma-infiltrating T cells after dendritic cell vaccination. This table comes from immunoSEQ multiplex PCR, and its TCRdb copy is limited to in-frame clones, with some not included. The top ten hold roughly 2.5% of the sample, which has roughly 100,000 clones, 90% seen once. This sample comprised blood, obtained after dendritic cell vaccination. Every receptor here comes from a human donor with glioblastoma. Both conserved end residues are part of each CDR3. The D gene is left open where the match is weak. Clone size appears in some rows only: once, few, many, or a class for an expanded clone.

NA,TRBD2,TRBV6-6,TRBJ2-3,TGTGCCAGCATTGCGGGAGGCACAGATACGCAGTATTTT,CASIAGGTDTQYF
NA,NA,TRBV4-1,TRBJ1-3,TGCGCCAGCAGCCCTTCAGCGGATCTCTCTGGAAACACCATATATTTT,CASSPSADLSGNTIYF
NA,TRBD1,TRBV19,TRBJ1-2,TGTGCCAGTTCCCCCCGGACAGGGGTACATGGCTACACCTTC,CASSPRTGVHGYTF
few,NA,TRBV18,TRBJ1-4,TGTGCCAGCTCACCGGGCGGGCAGAGCAATGAAAAACTGTTTTTT,CASSPGGQSNEKLFF
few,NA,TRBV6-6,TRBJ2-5,TGTGCCAGCAGAGAGGAAGAGACCCAGTACTTC,CASREEETQYF
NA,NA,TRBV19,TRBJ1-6,TGTGCCAGTAGCCCTGAGGGTGGAGGCTCACCCCTCCACTTT,CASSPEGGGSPLHF
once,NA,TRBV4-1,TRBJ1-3,TGCGCCAGCAGCCAAGATCCAAGAAACACCATATATTTT,CASSQDPRNTIYF
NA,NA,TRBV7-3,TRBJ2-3,TGTGCCAGCAGCCGCGATGCTAGCACAGATACGCAGTATTTT,CASSRDASTDTQYF
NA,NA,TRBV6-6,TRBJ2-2,TGTGCCAGCAGTTTAGGGGGTTGGACCGGGGAGCTGTTTTTT,CASSLGGWTGELFF
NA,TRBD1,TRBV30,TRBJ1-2,TGTGCCGGAGACAGGGTGGACAGCAGAAGGTATGGCTACACCTTC,CAGDRVDSRRYGYTF
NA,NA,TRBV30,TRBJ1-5,TGTGCCTGGAACCGGGGGGGTAGCAATCAGCCCCAGCATTTT,CAWNRGGSNQPQHF
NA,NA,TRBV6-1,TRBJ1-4,TGTGCCAGCAGTTCCCAGGGGCCCCCTGAAAAACTGTTTTTT,CASSSQGPPEKLFF
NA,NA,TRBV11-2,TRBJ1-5,TGTGCCAGCAGCCGCGCGGGGAGGGACCAGCCCCAGCATTTT,CASSRAGRDQPQHF
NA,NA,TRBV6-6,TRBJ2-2,TGTGCCAGCAACCGTAACGGGGACACCGGGGAGCTGTTTTTT,CASNRNGDTGELFF
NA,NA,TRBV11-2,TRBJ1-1,TGTGCCAGCAGCAAGAGACAGGACCAGAACACTGAAGCTTTCTTT,CASSKRQDQNTEAFF
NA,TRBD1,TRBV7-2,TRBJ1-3,TGTGCCAGCAGCCCGACAGGGTTGAGTAGAAACACCATATATTTT,CASSPTGLSRNTIYF
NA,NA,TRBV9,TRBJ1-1,TGTGCCAGCAGCGAACATCCGGGGAAGAACACTGAAGCTTTCTTT,CASSEHPGKNTEAFF
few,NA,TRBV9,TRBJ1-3,TGTGCCAGCAGCGTAGCCGGGGGGCTTGGAAACACCATATATTTT,CASSVAGGLGNTIYF
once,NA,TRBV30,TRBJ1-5,TGTGCCTGGAGTGTCGCGGGTCCTCCAAATCAGCCCCAGCATTTT,CAWSVAGPPNQPQHF
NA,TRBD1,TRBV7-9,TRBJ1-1,TGTGCCAGCAGCCGCGACAGGGCTGAAGCTTTCTTT,CASSRDRAEAFF
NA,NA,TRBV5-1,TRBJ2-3,TGCGCCAGCAGCCCGGGGGAAGGGGGCGTTGGCACAGATACGCAGTATTTT,CASSPGEGGVGTDTQYF
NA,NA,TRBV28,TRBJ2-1,TGTGCCGCCCGTGGCCTCTACAATGAGCAGTTCTTC,CAARGLYNEQFF
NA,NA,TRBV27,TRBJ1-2,TGTGCCAGCAGTTCGGTGGACAGCCCTAACTATGGCTACACCTTC,CASSSVDSPNYGYTF
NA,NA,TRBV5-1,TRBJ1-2,TGCGCCAGCAGCTTGCAGGGGTATGGCTACACCTTC,CASSLQGYGYTF
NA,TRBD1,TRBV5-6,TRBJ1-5,TGTGCCAGCAGCTTGGGGGGACAGAATCAGCCCCAGCATTTT,CASSLGGQNQPQHF
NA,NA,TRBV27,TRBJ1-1,TGTGCCAGCAGTTTACAGCCGGGACTCACTGAAGCTTTCTTT,CASSLQPGLTEAFF
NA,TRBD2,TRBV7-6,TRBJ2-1,TGTGCCAGCAGCTTAGCGGTACCTAGCGGGGGGGGATACAATGAGCAGTTCTTC,CASSLAVPSGGGYNEQFF
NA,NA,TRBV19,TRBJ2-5,TGTGCCAGTAGTATAGGCGCGGATTGGGAGACCCAGTACTTC,CASSIGADWETQYF
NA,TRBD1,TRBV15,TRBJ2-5,TGTGCCACCGGGGACAGGGGGCTCTCAGAGACCCAGTACTTC,CATGDRGLSETQYF
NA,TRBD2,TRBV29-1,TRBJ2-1,TGCAGCGTTCCGCGACTAGCGGGAGGGCAGTTCTTC,CSVPRLAGGQFF
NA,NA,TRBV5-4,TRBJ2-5,TGTGCCAGCAGCCCTCGAGGGGAGACCCAGTACTTC,CASSPRGETQYF
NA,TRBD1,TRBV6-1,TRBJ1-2,TGTGCCAGCATTCTCCGGGACAGAGCTAACTATGGCTACACCTTC,CASILRDRANYGYTF